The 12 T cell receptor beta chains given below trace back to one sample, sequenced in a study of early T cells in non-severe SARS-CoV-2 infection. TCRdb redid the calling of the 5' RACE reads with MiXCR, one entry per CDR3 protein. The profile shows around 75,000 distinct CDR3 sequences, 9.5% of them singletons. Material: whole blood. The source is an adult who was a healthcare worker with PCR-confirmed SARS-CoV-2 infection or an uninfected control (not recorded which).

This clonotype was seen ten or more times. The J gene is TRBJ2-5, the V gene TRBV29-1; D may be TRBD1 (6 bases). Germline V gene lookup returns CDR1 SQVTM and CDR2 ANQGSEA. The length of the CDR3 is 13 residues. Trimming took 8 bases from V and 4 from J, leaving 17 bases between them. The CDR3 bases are TGCAGCATTCGACAGGCAGGGTTAGAGACCCAGTACTTC. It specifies CSIRQAGLETQYF.

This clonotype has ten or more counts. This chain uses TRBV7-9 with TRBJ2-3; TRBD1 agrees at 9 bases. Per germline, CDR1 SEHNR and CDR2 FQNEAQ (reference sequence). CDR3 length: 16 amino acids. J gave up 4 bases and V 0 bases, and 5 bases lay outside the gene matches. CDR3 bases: TGTGCCAGCAGCTTAGCGGTGGGACAGGGTTCAGATACGCAGTATTTT. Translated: CASSLAVGQGSDTQYF.

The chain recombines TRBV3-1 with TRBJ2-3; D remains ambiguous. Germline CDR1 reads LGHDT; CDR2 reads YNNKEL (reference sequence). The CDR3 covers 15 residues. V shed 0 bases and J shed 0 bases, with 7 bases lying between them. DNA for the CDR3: TGTGCCAGCAGCCAAGAGGCCAGGAGCACAGATACGCAGTATTTT. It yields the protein CASSQEARSTDTQYF.

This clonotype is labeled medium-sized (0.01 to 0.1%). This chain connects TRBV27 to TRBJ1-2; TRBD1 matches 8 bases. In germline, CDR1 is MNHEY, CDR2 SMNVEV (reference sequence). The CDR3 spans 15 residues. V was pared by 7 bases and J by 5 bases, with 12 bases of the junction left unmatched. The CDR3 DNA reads TGTGCCAGCACCCCTTCCGTGGGACAGGAGTATGGCTACACCTTC. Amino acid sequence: CASTPSVGQEYGYTF.

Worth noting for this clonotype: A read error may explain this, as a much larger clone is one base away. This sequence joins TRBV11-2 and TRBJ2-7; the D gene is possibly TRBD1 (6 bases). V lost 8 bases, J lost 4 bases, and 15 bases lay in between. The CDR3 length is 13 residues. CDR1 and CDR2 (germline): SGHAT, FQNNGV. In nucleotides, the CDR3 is TGTGCCAGCGAAGAGGCAGGGGCTTACGAGCAGTACTTC. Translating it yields CASEEAGAYEQYF.

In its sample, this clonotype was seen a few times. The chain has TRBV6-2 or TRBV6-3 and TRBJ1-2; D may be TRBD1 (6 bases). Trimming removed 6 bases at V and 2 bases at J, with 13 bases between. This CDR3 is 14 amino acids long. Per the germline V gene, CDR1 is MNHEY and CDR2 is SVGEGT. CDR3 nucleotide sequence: TGTGCCAGCAGCCCGGGGGGCAACAACTATGGCTACACCTTC. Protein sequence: CASSPGGNNYGYTF.

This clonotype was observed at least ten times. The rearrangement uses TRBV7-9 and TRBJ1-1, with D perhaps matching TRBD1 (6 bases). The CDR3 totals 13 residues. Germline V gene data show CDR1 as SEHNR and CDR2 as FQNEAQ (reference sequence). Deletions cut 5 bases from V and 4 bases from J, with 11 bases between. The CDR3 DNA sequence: TGTGCCAGCAGCCCCAAGGGGGGCACTGAAGCTTTCTTT. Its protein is CASSPKGGTEAFF.

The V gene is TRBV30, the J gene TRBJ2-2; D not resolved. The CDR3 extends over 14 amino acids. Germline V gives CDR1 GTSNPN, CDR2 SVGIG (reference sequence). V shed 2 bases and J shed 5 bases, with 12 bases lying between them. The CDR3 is CAWSRARSTGELFF. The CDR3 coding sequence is TGTGCCTGGAGTAGGGCCAGGTCAACCGGGGAGCTGTTTTTT.

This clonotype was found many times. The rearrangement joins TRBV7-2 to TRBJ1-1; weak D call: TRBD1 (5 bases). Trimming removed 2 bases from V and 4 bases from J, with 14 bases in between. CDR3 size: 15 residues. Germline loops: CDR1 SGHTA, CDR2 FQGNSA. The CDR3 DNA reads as TGTGCCAGCAGCTTATTTCCAGGGACCAGCACTGAAGCTTTCTTT. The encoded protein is CASSLFPGTSTEAFF.

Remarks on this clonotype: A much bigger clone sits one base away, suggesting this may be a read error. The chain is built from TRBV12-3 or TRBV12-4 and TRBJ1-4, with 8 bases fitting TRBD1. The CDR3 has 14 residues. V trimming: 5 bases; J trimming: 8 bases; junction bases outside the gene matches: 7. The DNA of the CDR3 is TGTGCCAGCAGTCAGACAGGGGACAGGGAAAAACTGTTTTTT. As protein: CASSQTGDREKLFF.

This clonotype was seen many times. CDR3 nucleotide sequence: TGCGCCAGCAGCTTGGCTGCAGGTGGGACTGAAGCTTTCTTT. Translation: CASSLAAGGTEAFF. The rearrangement uses TRBV5-1 and TRBJ1-1; D not certain. The germline V gene has CDR1 SGHRS and CDR2 YFSETQ. V lost 0 bases to trimming and J lost 5 bases, with 11 bases between them. The CDR3 loop spans 14 amino acids.

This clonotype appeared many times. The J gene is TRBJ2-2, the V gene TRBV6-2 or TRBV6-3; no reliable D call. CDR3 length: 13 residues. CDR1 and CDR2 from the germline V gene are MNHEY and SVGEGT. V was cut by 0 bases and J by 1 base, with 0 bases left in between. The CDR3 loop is CASSYSNTGELFF. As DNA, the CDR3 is TGTGCCAGCAGTTACTCGAACACCGGGGAGCTGTTTTTT.